This T cell receptor (beta chain) was identified during a study of molecular identifiers for immune sequencing clone quantification. TCRdb reprocessed the PCR reads via MiXCR and lists one record per CDR3 protein. The table includes 250,000 to 350,000 distinct CDR3 sequences, 20% to 25% detected once. The CDR3 runs to 14 residues. The ends were cut back, 3 bases at V and 5 bases at J, with 13 bases in the middle. Germline V gives CDR1 SEHNR, CDR2 FQNEAQ (reference sequence). This clonotype was recorded a few times. The antigen is undetermined. Study-wide points: Clone sizes that are highly expanded could be underestimated when identical TCR molecules share a barcode. Effector cells had over 98% of their molecules in clones above 20 RNA copies, while naive cells had under 1%.

The sample taken for sequencing was naive CD8+ T cells from blood, with Jurkat cell RNA spiked in. Stated subset: FACS-sorted CD8+CD4-CCR7+CD45RA+ naive T cells. The genes are TRBV7-9 and TRBJ1-1; D unclear. This sequence was found in a human donor in good health. Some libraries in this study had Jurkat cell RNA spiked in. The CDR3 here is CASSFRRVRTEAFF. CDR3 DNA sequence: TGTGCCAGCAGCTTTCGGCGGGTTCGTACTGAAGCTTTCTTT.